This TCR beta chain was sequenced in a study of T-cell reconstitution after alpha-beta-depleted transplantation in children. The J segment lost 4 bases and the V segment lost 4 bases, leaving 7 bases of the junction unmatched. CDR1 and CDR2 from the germline V gene are SGHVS and FQNEAQ. The CDR3 is 15 residues long. A few counts support this clonotype. The TCRbeta library was prepared with unique molecular identifiers. TCRdb used MiXCR to reprocess the PCR reads, holding one entry per CDR3 protein. The sample lists around 580,000 distinct CDR3 sequences; 20% to 25% were seen once. This chain uses TRBV7-8 with TRBJ2-4; 7 bases agree with TRBD1. The origin of this receptor is a boy younger than two who had a stem cell transplant for acute myeloid leukemia, so the T cells may come from the graft donor. Specimen: PBMCs, mostly from graft donor cells, collected 360 days after TCRalphabeta/CD19-depleted stem cell transplant. The CDR3 loop is CASSSYRDRKNIQYF. The CDR3 DNA reads TGTGCCAGCAGCTCATACCGGGACAGAAAAAACATTCAGTACTTC.